Ten or more counts support the clone carrying this TCR beta chain. The data are from a study of patients and donors after allogeneic stem cell transplantation. Each CDR3 protein is one row after TCRdb ran MiXCR on the RT-PCR reads. Of 10,000 to 13,000 distinct CDR3 sequences listed, approximately 22% were seen once; the top ten hold around 48%. This TCR was sampled from a human donor who was either an allogeneic HSCT recipient or a stem cell or donor lymphocyte infusion donor (not recorded which). It is not recorded whose cells these are; they may come from a transplant donor. Sequenced: blood, either unsorted or a sorted T cell fraction (not recorded which).

Here the CDR3 reads CASSYGGTGGTYGYTF. CDR3 DNA: TGTGCCAGCAGTTACGGAGGGACAGGGGGCACTTATGGCTACACCTTC. This chain connects TRBV6-5 to TRBJ1-2, with 12 bases aligning to TRBD1. Germline CDR1 is MNHEY and CDR2 is SVGAGI. The CDR3 sequence is 16 residues long. V dropped 2 bases and J dropped 5; count of bases not matched to a gene: 6.